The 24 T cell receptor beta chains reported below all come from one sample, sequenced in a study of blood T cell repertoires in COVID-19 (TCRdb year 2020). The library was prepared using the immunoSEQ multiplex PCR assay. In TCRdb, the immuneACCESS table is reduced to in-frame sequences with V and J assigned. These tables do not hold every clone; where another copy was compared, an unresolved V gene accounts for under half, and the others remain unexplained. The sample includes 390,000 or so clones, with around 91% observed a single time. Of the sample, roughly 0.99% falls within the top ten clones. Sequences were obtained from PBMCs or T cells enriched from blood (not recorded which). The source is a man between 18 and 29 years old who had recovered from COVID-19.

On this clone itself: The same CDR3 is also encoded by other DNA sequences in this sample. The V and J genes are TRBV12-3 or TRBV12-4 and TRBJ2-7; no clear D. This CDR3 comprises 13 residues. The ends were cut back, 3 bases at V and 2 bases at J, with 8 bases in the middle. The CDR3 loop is CASSFGGTYEQYF. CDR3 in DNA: TGTGCCAGCAGTTTTGGCGGAACCTACGAGCAGTACTTC.

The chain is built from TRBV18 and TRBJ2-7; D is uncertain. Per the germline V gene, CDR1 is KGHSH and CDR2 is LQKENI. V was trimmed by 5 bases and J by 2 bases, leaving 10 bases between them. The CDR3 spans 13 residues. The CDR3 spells CASSGGTPYEQYF. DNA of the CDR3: TGTGCCAGCTCAGGCGGAACCCCCTACGAGCAGTACTTC.

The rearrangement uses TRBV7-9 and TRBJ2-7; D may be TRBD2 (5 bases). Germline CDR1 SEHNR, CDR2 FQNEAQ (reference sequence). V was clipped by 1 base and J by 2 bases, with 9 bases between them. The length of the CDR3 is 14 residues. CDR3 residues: CASSLGGLPYEQYF. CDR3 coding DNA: TGTGCCAGCAGCTTAGGCGGGCTCCCCTACGAGCAGTACTTC.

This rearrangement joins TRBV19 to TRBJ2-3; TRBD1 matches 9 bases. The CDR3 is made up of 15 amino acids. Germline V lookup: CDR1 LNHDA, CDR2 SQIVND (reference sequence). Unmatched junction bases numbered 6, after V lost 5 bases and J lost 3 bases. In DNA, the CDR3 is TGTGCCAGTAGTCTGGGGACAGGGTTAACAGATACGCAGTATTTT. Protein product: CASSLGTGLTDTQYF.

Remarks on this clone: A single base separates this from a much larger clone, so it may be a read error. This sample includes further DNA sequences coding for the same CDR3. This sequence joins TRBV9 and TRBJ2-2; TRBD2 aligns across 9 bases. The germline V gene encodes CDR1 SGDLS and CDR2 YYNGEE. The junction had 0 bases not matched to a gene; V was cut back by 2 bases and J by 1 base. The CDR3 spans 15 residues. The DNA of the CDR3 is TGTGCCAGCAGCGTGACTAGCGGGAACACCGGGGAGCTGTTTTTT. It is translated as CASSVTSGNTGELFF.

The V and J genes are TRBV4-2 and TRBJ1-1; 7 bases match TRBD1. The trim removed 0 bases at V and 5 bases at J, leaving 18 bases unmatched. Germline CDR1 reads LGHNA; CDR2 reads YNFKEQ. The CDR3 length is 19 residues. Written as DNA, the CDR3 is TGTGCCAGCAGCCAAGATTACCATCCGAGACAGGGCTTGGGTACTGAAGCTTTCTTT. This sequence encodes CASSQDYHPRQGLGTEAFF.

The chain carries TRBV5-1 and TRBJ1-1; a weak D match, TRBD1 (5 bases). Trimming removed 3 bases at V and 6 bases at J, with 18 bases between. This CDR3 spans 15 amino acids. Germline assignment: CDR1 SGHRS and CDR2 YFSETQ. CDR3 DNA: TGCGCCAGCAGCTCCAGGACGGGGGTCAGCGCTGAAGCTTTCTTT. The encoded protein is CASSSRTGVSAEAFF. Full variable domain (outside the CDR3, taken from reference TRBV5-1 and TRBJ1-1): KAGVTQTPRYLIKTRGQQVTLSCSPISGHRSVSWYQQTPGQGLQFLFEYFSETQRNKGNFPGRFSGRQFSNSRSEMNVSTLELGDSALYLCASSSRTGVSAEAFFGQGTRLTVV.

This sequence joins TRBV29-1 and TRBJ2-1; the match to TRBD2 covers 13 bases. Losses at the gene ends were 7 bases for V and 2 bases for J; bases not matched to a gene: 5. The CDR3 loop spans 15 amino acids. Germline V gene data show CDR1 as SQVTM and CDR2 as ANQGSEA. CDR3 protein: CSAIGTSGAYNEQFF. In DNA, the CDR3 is TGCAGCGCCATCGGGACTAGCGGGGCCTACAATGAGCAGTTCTTC.

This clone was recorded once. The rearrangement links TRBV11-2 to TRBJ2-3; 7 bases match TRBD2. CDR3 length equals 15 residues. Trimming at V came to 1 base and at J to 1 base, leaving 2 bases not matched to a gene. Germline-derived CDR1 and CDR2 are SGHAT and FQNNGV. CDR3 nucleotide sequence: TGTGCCAGCAGCTTAGTGGGGGGGGGCACAGATACGCAGTATTTT. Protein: CASSLVGGGTDTQYF.

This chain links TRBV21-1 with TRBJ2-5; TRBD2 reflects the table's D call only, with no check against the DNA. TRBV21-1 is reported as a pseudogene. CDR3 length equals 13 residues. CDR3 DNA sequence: TGTGCCAGCCCGCCCGGGGAGGGAGAGACCCAGTACTTC. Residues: CASPPGEGETQYF.

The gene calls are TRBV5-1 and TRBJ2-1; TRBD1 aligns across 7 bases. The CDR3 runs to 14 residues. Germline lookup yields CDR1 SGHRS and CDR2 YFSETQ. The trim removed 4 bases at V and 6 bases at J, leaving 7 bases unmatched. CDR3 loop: CASSGGQSANEQFF. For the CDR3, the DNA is TGCGCCAGCAGCGGGGGACAGTCGGCCAATGAGCAGTTCTTC. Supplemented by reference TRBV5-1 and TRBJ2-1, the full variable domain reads KAGVTQTPRYLIKTRGQQVTLSCSPISGHRSVSWYQQTPGQGLQFLFEYFSETQRNKGNFPGRFSGRQFSNSRSEMNVSTLELGDSALYLCASSGGQSANEQFFGPGTRLTVL.

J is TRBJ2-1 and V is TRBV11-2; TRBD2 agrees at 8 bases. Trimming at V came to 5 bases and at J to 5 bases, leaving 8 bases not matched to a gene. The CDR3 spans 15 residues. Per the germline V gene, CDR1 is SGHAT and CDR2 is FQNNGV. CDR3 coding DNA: TGTGCCAGCAGCCCCTTAGCGGGGAGCCACAATGAGCAGTTCTTC. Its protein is CASSPLAGSHNEQFF.

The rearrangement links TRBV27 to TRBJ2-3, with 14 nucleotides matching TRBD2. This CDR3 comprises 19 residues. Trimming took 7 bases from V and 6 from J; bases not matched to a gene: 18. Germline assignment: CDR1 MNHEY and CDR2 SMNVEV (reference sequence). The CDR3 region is CASTLGLAGVLWGSDTQYF. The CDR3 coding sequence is TGTGCCAGCACCTTGGGACTAGCGGGAGTCCTTTGGGGTAGTGATACGCAGTATTTT.

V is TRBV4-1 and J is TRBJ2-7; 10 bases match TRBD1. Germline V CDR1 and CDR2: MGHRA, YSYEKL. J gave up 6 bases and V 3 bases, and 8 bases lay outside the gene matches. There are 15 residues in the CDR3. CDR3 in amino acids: CASSQPGQGTREQYF. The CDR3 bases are TGCGCCAGCAGCCAGCCGGGACAGGGGACCCGCGAGCAGTACTTC.

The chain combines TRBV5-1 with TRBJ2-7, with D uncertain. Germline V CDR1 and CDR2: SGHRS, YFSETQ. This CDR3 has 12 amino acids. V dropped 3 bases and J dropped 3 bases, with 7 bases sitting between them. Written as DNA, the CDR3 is TGCGCCAGCAGCTCCTCAGGCTACGAGCAGTACTTC. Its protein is CASSSSGYEQYF.

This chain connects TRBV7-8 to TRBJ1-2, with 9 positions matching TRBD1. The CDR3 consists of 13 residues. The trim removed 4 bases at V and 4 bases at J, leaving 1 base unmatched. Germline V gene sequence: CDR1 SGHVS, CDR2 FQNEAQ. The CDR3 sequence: CASSSGQGYGYTF. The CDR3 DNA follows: TGTGCCAGCAGCTCGGGACAGGGCTATGGCTACACCTTC. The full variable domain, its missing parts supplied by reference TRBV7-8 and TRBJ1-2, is GAGVSQSPRYKVAKRGQDVALRCDPISGHVSLFWYQQALGQGPEFLTYFQNEAQLDKSGLPSDRFFAERPEGSVSTLKIQRTQQEDSAVYLCASSSGQGYGYTFGSGTRLTVV.

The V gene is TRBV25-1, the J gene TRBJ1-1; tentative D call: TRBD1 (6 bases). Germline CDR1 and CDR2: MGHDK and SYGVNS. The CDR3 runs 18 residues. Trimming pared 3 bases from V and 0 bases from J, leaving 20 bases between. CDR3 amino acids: CASSDTSRTGHLNTEAFF. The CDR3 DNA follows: TGTGCCAGCAGTGACACTTCTAGGACGGGACACCTGAACACTGAAGCTTTCTTT.

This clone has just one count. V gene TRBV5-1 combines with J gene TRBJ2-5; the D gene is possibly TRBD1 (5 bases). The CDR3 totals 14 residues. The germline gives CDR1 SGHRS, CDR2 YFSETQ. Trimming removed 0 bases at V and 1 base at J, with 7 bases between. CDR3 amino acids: CASSLGQTQETQYF. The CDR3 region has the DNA TGCGCCAGCAGCTTGGGACAGACCCAAGAGACCCAGTACTTC.

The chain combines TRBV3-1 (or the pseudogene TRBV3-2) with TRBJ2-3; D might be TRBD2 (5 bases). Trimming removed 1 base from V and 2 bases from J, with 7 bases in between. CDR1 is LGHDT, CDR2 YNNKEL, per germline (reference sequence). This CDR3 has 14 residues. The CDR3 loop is CASSQAGNTDTQYF. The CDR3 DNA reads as TGTGCCAGCAGCCAAGCGGGGAACACAGATACGCAGTATTTT.

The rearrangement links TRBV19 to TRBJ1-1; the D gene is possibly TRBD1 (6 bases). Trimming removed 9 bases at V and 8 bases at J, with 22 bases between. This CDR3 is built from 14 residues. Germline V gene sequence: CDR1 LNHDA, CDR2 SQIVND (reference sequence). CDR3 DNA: TGTGCCAGCGCTAAACAGGGATACGGGCAAGAAGCTTTCTTT. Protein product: CASAKQGYGQEAFF.

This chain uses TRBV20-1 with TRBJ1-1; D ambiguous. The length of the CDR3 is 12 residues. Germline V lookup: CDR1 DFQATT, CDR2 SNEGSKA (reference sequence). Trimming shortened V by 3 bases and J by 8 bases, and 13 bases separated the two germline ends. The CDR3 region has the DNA TGCAGTGCTAGTAGCGCCGGAACGGAAGCTTTCTTT. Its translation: CSASSAGTEAFF.

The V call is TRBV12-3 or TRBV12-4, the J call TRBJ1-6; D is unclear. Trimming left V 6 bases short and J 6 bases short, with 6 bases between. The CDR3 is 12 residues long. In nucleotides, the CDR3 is TGTGCCAGCAGCCTCGGTAATTCACCCCTCCACTTT. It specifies CASSLGNSPLHF.

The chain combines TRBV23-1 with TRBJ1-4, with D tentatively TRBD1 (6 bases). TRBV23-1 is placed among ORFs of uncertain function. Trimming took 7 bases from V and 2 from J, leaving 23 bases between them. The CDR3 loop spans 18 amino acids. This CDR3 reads CASTQPGGPSSTNEKLFF. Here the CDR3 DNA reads TGCGCCAGCACGCAACCGGGGGGCCCATCTTCGACTAATGAAAAACTGTTTTTT.

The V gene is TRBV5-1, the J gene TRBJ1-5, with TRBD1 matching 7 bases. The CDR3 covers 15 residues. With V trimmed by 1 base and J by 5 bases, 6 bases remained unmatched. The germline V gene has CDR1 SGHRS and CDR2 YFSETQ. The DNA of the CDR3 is TGCGCCAGCAGCTTGATCCCCGGACAGGATCAGCCCCAGCATTTT. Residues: CASSLIPGQDQPQHF.